This T cell receptor (beta chain) is drawn from a study of blood T cell repertoires in COVID-19. Assay: immunoSEQ multiplex PCR; the TCRdb copy retains only in-frame clones and omits some. This repertoire shows 450,000 or so clones, 70% to 90% found once; its top ten account for 0.8% to 0.9%. The CDR3 spans 16 residues. The sequence was collected from a young man with COVID-19, enrolled during active disease. The specimen sequenced was peripheral blood. The chain has TRBV21-1 and TRBJ1-1. TRBV21-1 is a pseudogene. This CDR3 is CASSKVMSRRYTEAFF. In DNA, the CDR3 is TGTGCCAGCAGCAAAGTAATGTCGAGGCGGTACACTGAAGCTTTCTTT.